This T cell receptor beta chain was retrieved from a study of T cell clusters in autoimmune cytopenias. General study points: TRB repertoire shifts in secondary cytopenia and chronic lymphocytic leukemia mostly reflected lymphoma, not autoimmunity. Healthy donors had roughly 3.3-fold more exclusive TRB clusters than active autoimmune hepatitis patients.

Each sample's input was roughly 230 ng genomic DNA, roughly 38,000 genome equivalents. Multiplex touch-down PCR amplified TRB using TRB-A and TRB-B pools in one tube. Following a re-call of the multiplex PCR reads, TCRdb has one entry per CDR3 protein and lacks DNA. The sample is made up of approximately 4,800 distinct CDR3 sequences, and the top ten hold 8.5% of it. This clonotype registers medium-sized by frequency. Its antigen is still unknown. Germline V gene sequence: CDR1 SGHAT, CDR2 FQDESV (reference sequence). The CDR3 sequence is 14 residues long. The sequenced sample was peripheral blood. This sequence joins TRBV11-1 and TRBJ1-6; TCRdb indicates TRBD1, and absent DNA this call remains unverified. The receptor was derived from a human donor with an autoimmune cytopenia or autoimmune hepatitis (not recorded which). The CDR3 sequence is CASSRTGNNSPLHF.